The present T cell receptor beta chain was sequenced within a study of cytomegalovirus exposure and HLA in healthy donors listed by TCRdb under 2017. For the wider study: An earlier analysis of approximately 600 of the donors reported roughly 270 Gb of sequence data and 120 million or so unique TCR beta sequences from some 180 million T cells. An early release that covered around 590 HLA-typed donors contained approximately 300 gigabases of sequencing data and some 87 million unique TCR sequences. Among the approximately 420 genotyped donors, around 81% belonged to the genetic ancestry cluster associated with self-reported Caucasian donors. The study was designed to test whether signatures of past pathogen exposure could be identified by cataloging public T cell receptors. Using immunosequencing, the study profiled T cell repertoires from 666 subjects and related those repertoires to cytomegalovirus serostatus. Along with the roughly 700-subject first cohort, a separate validation cohort of about 110 different subjects was used. To predict cytomegalovirus infection status, the study brought together high-throughput TCR immunosequencing, statistical association of individual TCRs with disease status, and machine learning. A later analysis re-examined previously published TCR beta repertoires from about 670 donors and added high-resolution HLA genotyping to investigate patterns of TCR occurrence. Rather than drawing on any new phenotypic data, the later analysis identified candidate immune exposures from TCR beta sequences and the way those sequences occurred across donors. To decide whether each TCR beta V gene segment behaved as functional or pseudogenic, an earlier analysis of nearly 600 of the donors relied on high-throughput TCR beta sequencing. Donor age, sex, ethnicity and CMV serostatus were compiled together with the repertoire data. In a later genetic analysis, genome-wide SNP genotypes for about 65% of the roughly 670 donors were used, and that subset was treated as a discovery cohort. All discovery cohort repertoires had been generated on a single sequencing platform. HLA typing covered class I and class II loci at four-digit resolution. Typing coverage differed by locus: A, B, C, DRB1 and DQB1 were typed in roughly 620-640 donors, DQA1 in about 500, DPA1 in approximately 610, and DPB1 in just under 490. About five DR-DQ haplotypes were treated as single units for association and clustering because of strong linkage in the cohort. On average, approximately 250,000 unique TCR beta nucleotide sequences were sequenced per donor among more than 350 genotyped donors of the cohort, with 15% to 20% of those sequences being non-productive.

Libraries were built with the immunoSEQ multiplex PCR assay. A mixture of 60 forward primers for TCR Vbeta segments and 13 reverse primers for TCR Jbeta segments was used in the multiplex PCR. The CDR3 region of rearranged TCR beta genes was amplified from genomic DNA with a multiplex PCR assay. The amplified TCR beta libraries were sequenced on the Illumina HiSeq System as 87-base-pair reads. The paper's data handling went like this. A later analysis counted tens of millions of unique TCR beta chains across the roughly 700 repertoires, and around 9.9 million of these chains were shared by at least two donors. A nearest-neighbor algorithm error-corrected the raw reads and collapsed the reads into unique sequences, merging closely related sequences to remove PCR and sequencing errors. CDR3 sequences were aligned to IMGT reference sequences to assign V, D and J gene segments. For a sequence to be retained, at least a six-nucleotide match to both a V gene segment and a J gene segment was required. A rearrangement was called productive if the CDR3 had no stop codons and remained in frame with V and J, and every other rearrangement was called non-productive. CDR3 was defined according to IMGT convention as the region running from the second conserved V-encoded cysteine to the conserved J-encoded phenylalanine. Sequences without an unambiguous match to a single V gene segment were excluded from the earlier analysis of 500 to 700 of the donors. In an earlier analysis of approximately 610 of the donors, V segments were called functional above 56.7% productive rearrangements and were called segregating when the between-donor standard deviation exceeded 5%. A statistical classification framework was built to diagnose cytomegalovirus status from the catalog of TCR beta chain sequences. In a later analysis, TCR nucleotide sequences were compared against IMGT/GENE-DB human TR gene sequences so that V and J genes could be assigned. Using the TCRdist pipeline, a later analysis assigned CDR3 sequences along with most-parsimonious VDJ recombination scenarios. In a later analysis, each TCR beta chain was defined by its CDR3 amino acid sequence together with its V-gene family, and reads lacking a unique V-gene family were excluded. A later analysis removed 600 or so highly shared, low-generation-probability nucleotide sequences to deal with suspected cross-contamination and a sequencing artifact. In a later analysis, a clonal expansion index for each public chain was calculated from normalized within-repertoire ranks of inferred template counts. A later analysis computed generation probabilities with a VDJ recombination model fitted to out-of-frame rearrangements, and checked the results against IGoR. In a later analysis, TCR-TCR, TCR-HLA and TCR-CMV co-occurrence was scored with hypergeometric tests, and a repertoire-size bias correction was applied to TCR pairs. In a later analysis, false discovery rates were estimated by permuting HLA or CMV assignments 20 times. A later analysis grouped co-occurring TCRs with DBSCAN, adding TCRdist sequence similarity when clustering within HLA-allele-positive subsets. Repertoires with fewer than 30,000 or more than 120,000 public chains, plus five repertoires with anomalous nucleotide sharing, were excluded from co-occurrence clustering. TCRdb took this table from immuneACCESS and kept in-frame rearrangements with V and J called. Such tables lack part of the clones; where checked against another copy, unresolved V genes explain under half of the gap, and the rest is unexplained. Clone size and V and J calls were adopted from that table, with D and trimming inferred from the DNA. This sample gives 150,000 to 200,000 clones in total; roughly 80% of them show up just once. The leading ten clones occupy about 2% of the sample.

Paper-wide results and their limitations: The authors suggested that the approach could potentially be extended to other disease states and immunological phenotypes. HLA typing was unavailable for some donors at each locus, so association tests used only the typed subset. The 87-base-pair reads could not distinguish some IMGT-functional V segments, including TRBV6-2 and TRBV6-3, so those segments were excluded. Only TCR beta chains were sequenced in this cohort, and the absence of alpha or paired-chain data limited detectable features. Most TCR sequences were observed very rarely across donors, whereas some public TCRs were present in many individuals. A further reported finding was that TCR beta sequences accurately predicted the HLA-A and HLA-B alleles for most subjects in the first cohort. Presence/absence analyses assumed roughly uniform sequencing depth across donors, an assumption that may not hold. Several of the top co-occurrence clusters appeared to be linked to parvovirus B19, influenza, CMV and Epstein-Barr virus, according to a later analysis. In a later analysis, HLA-associated TCR beta chains showed more clonal expansion and lower generation probabilities than non-associated chains that were equally common. In an earlier analysis of roughly 500 of the donors, most TCR beta V segments appeared in productive rearrangements about 87% or about 30% of the time, broadly matching IMGT annotations. In a later analysis, the rate of TCR association differed among HLA loci, with DRB1 alleles having the most associated TCRs and HLA-C alleles having the fewest. Assigning TCR associations to individual alleles was difficult when HLA alleles, especially DR and DQ, strongly co-occurred. Specific HLA alleles were associated with 15,000 to 20,000 TCR beta sequences at a false discovery rate of 0.05 in a later analysis. According to a later genetic analysis, donors in an Asian-associated ancestry cluster had fewer N-insertions in productive TCRs than the approximately 700-donor mean. In a later analysis, most CMV-associated TCR beta chains were found to appear HLA-restricted, with HLA associations seemingly driven largely by CMV exposure. Because counts were too low, more than 15 rarely observed V segments, including chromosome 9 orphons, were excluded from the earlier analysis of some 540 of the donors. A group of highly shared sequence variants was considered likely to be a technical artifact of the sequencing pipeline. In a later genetic analysis, a missense DCLRE1C variant was associated with V-gene and J-gene trimming of TCR beta chains, and the association was replicated in an independent cohort. The study listed 170 or so TCR beta chains as associated with cytomegalovirus. In vitro tests confirmed that a few of the cytomegalovirus-associated TCR beta chains recognize cytomegalovirus antigens. CMV serostatus was the only immune exposure information available for the cohort. In both the original and validation cohorts, the classifier was reported to diagnose cytomegalovirus status with high specificity and sensitivity. Correlated functional status among segregating V segments might be attributable to linkage disequilibrium, but an unknown experimental factor could not be ruled out.

Looking up the germline V gene (reference sequence) yields CDR1 DFQATT and CDR2 SNEGSKA. Trimming costs V 7 bases and J 9 bases, and their ends lie 15 bases apart. The CDR3 contains 11 residues, cysteine and phenylalanine counted. Kept here is only the CDR3 DNA, which spans 33 bases and is read in frame from base 1. Worth noting for this clone: This receptor's antigen is unknown. Within one base of it there is no much larger clone, and no base qualities were kept.

The cohort consisted of 670 or so healthy bone marrow donors. At the time of sampling, all cohort members were nominally healthy, though unrecorded immune exposures were likely present. Of the 670 or so cohort members, 250 to 300 had positive CMV serostatus and roughly 330 had negative CMV serostatus, and CMV serostatus was not recorded for the donor. A peripheral blood sample was collected from each donor, and TCR beta sequencing was performed on peripheral blood mononuclear cells. The Qiagen DNeasy Blood Extraction Kit was used to extract genomic DNA from the blood cell samples. The receptor chain draws on TRBV20-1 and TRBJ1-2, with a weak D call of TRBD1 (6 bases match). Sequencing was performed on PBMCs. The TCR originated in a human donor in good health. Read as DNA, the sequence is TGCAGTGTGGGTCCAGGGGAGCGCTACACCTTC. Translated, this gives CSVGPGERYTF.